The 24 T cell receptor beta chains in this list originate from one sample, sequenced in a study of cytotoxic CD8 clonotypes in ibrutinib-treated CLL. Sequencing used immunoSEQ multiplex PCR; TCRdb keeps in-frame clones, though not all of them. The table has roughly 180,000 clones, approximately 72% seen once. The source was PBMCs, collected after 24 months of ibrutinib treatment. The origin of the receptors is a human donor with chronic lymphocytic leukemia.

The chain uses TRBV25-1 and TRBJ2-5, with 11 nucleotides matching TRBD2. The V segment lost 4 bases and the J segment 0 bases; nucleotides outside the gene matches: 7. This CDR3 is built from 17 residues. In germline, CDR1 is MGHDK, CDR2 SYGVNS. The CDR3: CASSAERLAGNQETQYF. As DNA, the CDR3 is TGTGCCAGCAGTGCAGAAAGACTAGCGGGGAACCAAGAGACCCAGTACTTC.

The V and J genes are TRBV9 and TRBJ2-1; TRBD2 matches 10 bases. The CDR3 consists of 18 residues. CDR1 and CDR2 (germline): SGDLS, YYNGEE. Losses at the gene ends were 3 bases for V and 3 bases for J; bases not matched to a gene: 12. For the CDR3, the DNA is TGTGCCAGCAGCGAGAGGCCTCTTAGGACTAGCGGCTACAATGAGCAGTTCTTC. The encoded protein is CASSERPLRTSGYNEQFF.

The J gene is TRBJ2-1, the V gene TRBV25-1; weak D call: TRBD2 (5 bases). Germline V gene sequence: CDR1 MGHDK, CDR2 SYGVNS. Trimming removed 5 bases at V and 7 bases at J, with 21 bases between. This CDR3 is built from 16 residues. CDR3 sequence: CASSLPAGLLGNEQFF. CDR3 in DNA: TGTGCCAGCAGTCTCCCGGCGGGCCTCCTGGGAAATGAGCAGTTCTTC.

This clone was observed a handful of times. V usage is TRBV5-4 and J usage is TRBJ2-1; 8 bases are a match to TRBD1. Germline-derived CDR1 and CDR2 are SGHNT and YYREEE (reference sequence). The trim removed 4 bases at V and 4 bases at J, leaving 7 bases unmatched. The CDR3 totals 15 residues. CDR3 DNA sequence: TGTGCCAGCAGCCTTGGGACAGGTAATTACAATGAGCAGTTCTTC. Protein sequence: CASSLGTGNYNEQFF.

The chain has TRBV9 and TRBJ2-3; 9 nucleotides align to TRBD2. This CDR3 contains 16 residues. From germline, CDR1 is SGDLS and CDR2 YYNGEE. Germline trimming cut 0 bases from V and 6 bases from J; bases unmatched to any gene: 8. In DNA form, the CDR3 reads TGTGCCAGCAGCGTAGGCGTAGCGGGAGCCGGGGATACGCAGTATTTT. Its protein product is CASSVGVAGAGDTQYF. The complete variable domain, with remaining parts taken from reference TRBV9 and TRBJ2-3, reads DSGVTQTPKHLITATGQRVTLRCSPRSGDLSVYWYQQSLDQGLQFLIQYYNGEERAKGNILERFSAQQFPDLHSELNLSSLELGDSALYFCASSVGVAGAGDTQYFGPGTRLTVL.

This chain connects TRBV9 to TRBJ2-2; D perhaps matches TRBD2 (5 bases). The CDR3 extends over 16 amino acids. The V and J ends lost 0 bases and 1 base respectively, with 10 bases between them. Germline V gene sequence: CDR1 SGDLS, CDR2 YYNGEE. In nucleotides, the CDR3 is TGTGCCAGCAGCGTAGTTGCGGGCCGGAACACCGGGGAGCTGTTTTTT. Protein sequence: CASSVVAGRNTGELFF.

The chain uses TRBV9 and TRBJ2-1; D is undetermined. The CDR3 loop spans 14 amino acids. Deletions cut 0 bases from V and 3 bases from J, with 7 bases between. Germline-derived CDR1 and CDR2 are SGDLS and YYNGEE. Written as DNA, the CDR3 is TGTGCCAGCAGCGTAGCTACACACTACAATGAGCAGTTCTTC. It yields the protein CASSVATHYNEQFF.

The chain employs TRBV29-1 and TRBJ2-5; D not resolved. The germline CDR1 and CDR2 sequences are SQVTM and ANQGSEA. Trimming cost V 2 bases and J 3 bases, with 13 bases left between them. The CDR3 extends over 14 amino acids. The DNA of the CDR3 is TGCAGCGTTGAATCATTAGGGTTCGAAGAGACCCAGTACTTC. This sequence encodes CSVESLGFEETQYF.

The CDR3 loop reads CASSIGGLAVSEQFF. The DNA for the CDR3 is TGTGCCAGTAGTATAGGGGGACTAGCCGTCAGTGAGCAGTTCTTC. The rearrangement links TRBV19 to TRBJ2-1; 9 positions match TRBD2. Germline trimming cut 1 base from V and 9 bases from J; bases unmatched to any gene: 7. The CDR3 totals 15 residues. Per germline, CDR1 LNHDA and CDR2 SQIVND (reference sequence).

The chain uses TRBV5-4 and TRBJ2-7; D might be TRBD2 (5 bases). The CDR3 sequence is 13 residues long. Deletions cut 0 bases from V and 6 bases from J, with 10 bases between. The V gene's germline CDR1 is SGHNT and CDR2 YYREEE (reference sequence). The CDR3 is CASSLDSRGEQYF. The CDR3 nucleotides are TGTGCCAGCAGCTTGGACTCACGGGGCGAGCAGTACTTC.

This clone has just a few counts. V usage is TRBV18 and J usage is TRBJ2-7, with D perhaps given as TRBD1 or TRBD2 (7 bases each). Trimming took off 4 bases at V and 3 bases at J, with 13 bases between the two ends. Germline CDR1 KGHSH, CDR2 LQKENI. This CDR3 region has 14 residues. CDR3 sequence: CASSLTGEGYEQYF. The DNA for the CDR3 is TGTGCCAGCTCACTCACAGGGGAGGGCTACGAGCAGTACTTC.

The V and J genes are TRBV19 and TRBJ1-3; unclear D gene. This CDR3 has 16 amino acids. Germline lookup yields CDR1 LNHDA and CDR2 SQIVND (reference sequence). The V gene lost 5 bases and the J gene lost 0 bases, with 14 bases spanning the gap. CDR3 sequence reads: CASSFEIRASGNTIYF. The DNA for the CDR3 is TGTGCCAGTAGTTTCGAGATCAGAGCCTCTGGAAACACCATATATTTT. The full variable domain, completed using reference TRBV19 and TRBJ1-3, is DGGITQSPKYLFRKEGQNVTLSCEQNLNHDAMYWYRQDPGQGLRLIYYSQIVNDFQKGDIAEGYSVSREKKESFPLTVTSAQKNPTAFYLCASSFEIRASGNTIYFGEGSWLTVV.

The rearrangement uses TRBV27 and TRBJ1-5; a possible D gene is TRBD1 (5 bases). Germline CDR1 MNHEY, CDR2 SMNVEV (reference sequence). Trimming stripped 3 bases from V and 6 bases from J, with 12 bases between. The CDR3 runs 14 residues. For the CDR3, the DNA is TGTGCCAGCAGTTTTGTTTCAGGGTCTCAGCCCCAGCATTTT. Translating it yields CASSFVSGSQPQHF.

The chain employs TRBV27 and TRBJ2-7; D gene uncertain. The CDR3 sequence is 15 residues long. Germline CDR1 and CDR2: MNHEY and SMNVEV (reference sequence). V lost 7 bases and J lost 3, with 19 bases in between. The CDR3 nucleotides are TGTGCCAGCACCTCTTCTGGGTTGGGCTTCTACGAGCAGTACTTC. It codes for CASTSSGLGFYEQYF.

V usage is TRBV6-5 and J usage is TRBJ1-1; 7 bases line up with TRBD1. This CDR3 comprises 13 residues. Losses at the gene ends were 10 bases for V and 8 bases for J; bases not matched to a gene: 13. Germline lookup yields CDR1 MNHEY and CDR2 SVGAGI. This CDR3 is CATSKGGGFEAFF. CDR3 sequence (DNA): TGTGCCACCTCTAAAGGGGGCGGCTTCGAAGCTTTCTTT.

The chain is built from TRBV27 and TRBJ1-2, with D maybe TRBD1 (5 bases). Germline assignment: CDR1 MNHEY and CDR2 SMNVEV (reference sequence). Trimming stripped 5 bases from V and 5 bases from J, with 18 bases between. The CDR3 spans 15 residues. The CDR3 coding sequence is TGTGCCAGCAGTCTCCCCAATGGGGGGGGATATGGCTACACCTTC. It specifies CASSLPNGGGYGYTF.

This clone appeared a few times. The genes are TRBV11-3 and TRBJ2-1; possibly TRBD2 for D (6 bases). The CDR3 is 14 amino acids. Germline V lookup: CDR1 SGHNT, CDR2 YENEEA. Trimming took off 4 bases at V and 8 bases at J, with 15 bases between the two ends. The CDR3 sequence: CASSSQTGVHEQFF. For the CDR3, the DNA is TGTGCCAGCAGCTCACAAACGGGGGTCCATGAGCAGTTCTTC.

The chain couples TRBV19 to TRBJ1-5; 11 bases line up with TRBD1. CDR1 LNHDA and CDR2 SQIVND come from the germline V gene (reference sequence). The CDR3 covers 14 residues. Trimming at V came to 6 bases and at J to 6 bases, leaving 4 bases not matched to a gene. This CDR3 reads CASSGTGGSQPQHF. The CDR3 nucleotides read TGTGCCAGTAGCGGGACAGGGGGAAGTCAGCCCCAGCATTTT.

This clone was seen only once. The genes are TRBV7-8 and TRBJ2-1; the match to TRBD2 covers 8 bases. V dropped 5 bases and J dropped 4; count of bases not matched to a gene: 10. CDR1 is SGHVS, CDR2 FQNEAQ, per germline. The CDR3 covers 16 residues. Here the CDR3 DNA reads TGTGCCAGCAGCAAAGGGTGGCGGGAGGTGTACAATGAGCAGTTCTTC. Residues: CASSKGWREVYNEQFF.

The chain uses TRBV4-2 and TRBJ2-1; TRBD1 might be the D (6 bases). CDR1 is LGHNA, CDR2 YNFKEQ, per germline. This CDR3 is built from 13 residues. Trimming shortened V by 2 bases and J by 7 bases, and 9 bases separated the two germline ends. The chain's CDR3 is CASSQYRVNEQFF. In DNA form, the CDR3 reads TGTGCCAGCAGCCAATACAGGGTAAATGAGCAGTTCTTC.

V usage is TRBV15 and J usage is TRBJ2-7; weak D call: TRBD1 (5 bases). This CDR3 contains 13 residues. The V and J ends lost 6 bases and 4 bases respectively, with 13 bases between them. CDR1 and CDR2 from the germline V gene are LNHNV and YYDKDF (reference sequence). In DNA form, the CDR3 reads TGTGCCACCAGAGGTCCTCCAGGGTACGAGCAGTACTTC. It yields the protein CATRGPPGYEQYF. Full variable domain (missing parts from reference TRBV15 and TRBJ2-7): DAMVIQNPRYQVTQFGKPVTLSCSQTLNHNVMYWYQQKSSQAPKLLFHYYDKDFNNEADTPDNFQSRRPNTSFCFLDIRSPGLGDTAMYLCATRGPPGYEQYFGPGTRLTVT.

This chain uses TRBV30 with TRBJ1-3, with D possibly matching TRBD1 (5 bases). The CDR3 sequence is 15 residues long. The V end was cut by 2 bases, the J end by 1 base, with 12 bases between. Germline CDR1 reads GTSNPN; CDR2 reads SVGIG (reference sequence). This chain's CDR3 is CAWSRLGTSGNTIYF. The CDR3 DNA sequence: TGTGCCTGGAGTAGGCTCGGGACTTCTGGAAACACCATATATTTT.

The chain has TRBV6-6 and TRBJ2-3; maybe TRBD1 (6 bases). This CDR3 has 13 amino acids. CDR1 is MNHNY and CDR2 is SVGAGI in the germline V gene (reference sequence). The V end was cut by 2 bases, the J end by 5 bases, with 8 bases between. CDR3 sequence reads: CASSYRGGDTQYF. The CDR3 nucleotides are TGTGCCAGCAGTTACAGAGGGGGAGATACGCAGTATTTT.

The J gene is TRBJ1-1, the V gene TRBV28, with TRBD1 as a possible D gene (6 bases). V lost 7 bases, J lost 4 bases, and 16 bases lay in between. Germline values: CDR1 MDHEN, CDR2 SYDVKM. The CDR3 spans 14 residues. CDR3 protein: CASKGRGTATEAFF. The CDR3 DNA reads TGTGCCAGCAAGGGCAGGGGCACGGCCACTGAAGCTTTCTTT. The full variable domain, completed using reference TRBV28 and TRBJ1-1, is DVKVTQSSRYLVKRTGEKVFLECVQDMDHENMFWYRQDPGLGLRLIYFSYDVKMKEKGDIPEGYSVSREKKERFSLILESASTNQTSMYLCASKGRGTATEAFFGQGTRLTVV.